The clone carrying this T cell receptor beta chain was observed a single time. Its antigen is unidentified. This specimen comes from a study of cytotoxic CD8 clonotypes in ibrutinib-treated CLL. Study at large: Patients gave response samples after a median approximately eleven months of treatment, range 6 to 36.

TCRdb's copy holds only in-frame clones and misses some; the assay was immunoSEQ multiplex PCR. The repertoire holds more than 200,000 clones, with 60% to 75% as singletons. About 2 micrograms of genomic DNA, which was extracted from cryopreserved PBMCs, served as the material used for the TCR beta libraries. CDR1 and CDR2 from the germline V gene are SEHNR and FQNEAQ (reference sequence). The CDR3 extends over 15 amino acids. The J segment lost 3 bases and the V segment lost 5 bases, leaving 5 bases of the junction unmatched. General observations from the study: Different sampling times were used for sustained-remission and progressing patients.

This clonotype was obtained from a human donor with chronic lymphocytic leukemia. This chain links TRBV7-9 with TRBJ2-1; 9 nucleotides agree with TRBD1. Sequencing was performed on PBMCs, taken after 24 months of ibrutinib treatment. The CDR3 region is CASSTGQGIYNEQFF. The CDR3 DNA reads as TGTGCCAGCAGCACCGGACAGGGGATCTACAATGAGCAGTTCTTC.